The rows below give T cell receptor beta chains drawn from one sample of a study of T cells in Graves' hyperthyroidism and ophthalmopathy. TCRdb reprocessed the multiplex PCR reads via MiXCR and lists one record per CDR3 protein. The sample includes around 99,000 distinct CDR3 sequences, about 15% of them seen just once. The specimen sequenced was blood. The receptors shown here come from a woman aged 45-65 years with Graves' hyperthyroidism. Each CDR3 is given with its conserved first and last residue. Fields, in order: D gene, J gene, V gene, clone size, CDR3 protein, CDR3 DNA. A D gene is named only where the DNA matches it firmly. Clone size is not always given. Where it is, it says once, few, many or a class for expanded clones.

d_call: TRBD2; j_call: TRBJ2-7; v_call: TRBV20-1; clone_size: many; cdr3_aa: CSARGLAGLYEQYF; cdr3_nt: TGCAGTGCTAGAGGGCTAGCGGGATTGTACGAGCAGTACTTC
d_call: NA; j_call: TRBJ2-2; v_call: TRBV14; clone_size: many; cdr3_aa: CASSLTHPTGELFF; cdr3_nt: TGTGCCAGCAGCCTTACTCACCCCACCGGGGAGCTGTTTTTT
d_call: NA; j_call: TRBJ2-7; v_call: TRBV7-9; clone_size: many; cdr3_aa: CASSPEEQYF; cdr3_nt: TGTGCCAGCAGCCCGGAAGAGCAGTACTTC
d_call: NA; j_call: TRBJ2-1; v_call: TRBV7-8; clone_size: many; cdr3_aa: CASRKGHYNEQFF; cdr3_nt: TGTGCCAGCAGAAAGGGGCACTACAATGAGCAGTTCTTC
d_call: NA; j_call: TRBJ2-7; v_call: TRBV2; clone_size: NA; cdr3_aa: CASSAGRTGTYEQYF; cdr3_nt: TGTGCCAGCAGTGCTGGAAGGACGGGAACTTACGAGCAGTACTTC
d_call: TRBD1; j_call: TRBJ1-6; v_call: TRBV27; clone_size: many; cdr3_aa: CASSFPGQTPLHF; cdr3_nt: TGTGCCAGCAGTTTTCCGGGACAGACCCCCCTCCACTTT
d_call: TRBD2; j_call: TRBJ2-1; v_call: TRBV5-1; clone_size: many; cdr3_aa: CASTLRLAGDNEQFF; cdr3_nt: TGCGCCAGCACCCTCAGACTAGCGGGAGACAATGAGCAGTTCTTC
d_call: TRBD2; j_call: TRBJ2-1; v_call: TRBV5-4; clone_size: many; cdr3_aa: CASSQMGLAGGNEQFF; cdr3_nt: TGTGCCAGCAGCCAGATGGGACTAGCGGGGGGGAATGAGCAGTTCTTC
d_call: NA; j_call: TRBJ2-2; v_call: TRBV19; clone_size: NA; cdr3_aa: CASSIRAVNTGELFF; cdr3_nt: TGTGCCAGTAGTATCCGGGCAGTGAACACCGGGGAGCTGTTTTTT
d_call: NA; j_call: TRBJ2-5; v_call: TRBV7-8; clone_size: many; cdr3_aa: CASSLGVGETQYF; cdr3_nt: TGTGCCAGCAGCTTAGGAGTGGGGGAGACCCAGTACTTC
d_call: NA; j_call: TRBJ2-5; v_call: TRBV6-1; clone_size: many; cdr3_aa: CASSYEGSRQETQYF; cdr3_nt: TGTGCCAGCAGTTACGAGGGAAGTCGTCAAGAGACCCAGTACTTC
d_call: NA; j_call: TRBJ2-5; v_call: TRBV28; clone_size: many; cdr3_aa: CASSFPGPGETQYF; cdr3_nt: TGTGCCAGCAGTTTCCCGGGTCCTGGGGAGACCCAGTACTTC
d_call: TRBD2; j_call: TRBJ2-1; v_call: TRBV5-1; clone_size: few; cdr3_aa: CASSSQSGDEYNEQFF; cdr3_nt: TGCGCCAGCAGCTCTCAAAGCGGGGACGAATACAATGAGCAGTTCTTC
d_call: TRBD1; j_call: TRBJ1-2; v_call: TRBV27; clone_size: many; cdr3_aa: CASSRDRGFGYTF; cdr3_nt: TGTGCCAGCAGCCGGGACAGGGGTTTCGGCTACACCTTC
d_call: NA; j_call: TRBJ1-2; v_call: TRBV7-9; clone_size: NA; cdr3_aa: CASSLDGGRGYTF; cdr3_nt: TGTGCCAGCAGCTTAGACGGGGGGCGCGGCTACACCTTC
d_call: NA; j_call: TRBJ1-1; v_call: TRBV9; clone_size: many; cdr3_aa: CASSAHLENTEAFF; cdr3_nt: TGTGCCAGCAGCGCACACCTGGAGAACACTGAAGCTTTCTTT
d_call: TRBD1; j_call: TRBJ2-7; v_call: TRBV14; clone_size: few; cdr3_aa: CASSRGQGAYEQYF; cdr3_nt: TGTGCCAGCAGCCGCGGACAGGGGGCCTACGAGCAGTACTTC
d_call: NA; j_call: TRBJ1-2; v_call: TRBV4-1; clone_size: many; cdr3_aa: CASSQAWGQVDGYTF; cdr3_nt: TGCGCCAGCAGCCAAGCTTGGGGGCAAGTCGATGGCTACACCTTC
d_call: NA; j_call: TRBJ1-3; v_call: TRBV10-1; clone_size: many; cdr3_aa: CARTRSSGNTIYF; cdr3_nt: TGCGCCCGTACCCGGAGCTCTGGAAACACCATATATTTT
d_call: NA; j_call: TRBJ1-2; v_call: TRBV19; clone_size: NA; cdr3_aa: CASSIVLVERRYTF; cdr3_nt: TGTGCCAGTAGTATAGTTTTAGTCGAAAGAAGATACACCTTC
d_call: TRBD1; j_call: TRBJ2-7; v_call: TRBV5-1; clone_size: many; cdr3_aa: CASSVGTDYEQYF; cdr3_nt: TGCGCCAGCAGCGTTGGGACAGACTACGAGCAGTACTTC
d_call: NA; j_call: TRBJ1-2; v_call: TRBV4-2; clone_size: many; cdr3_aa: CASSQDLRTAGYTF; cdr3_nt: TGTGCCAGCAGCCAAGACTTAAGGACGGCTGGCTACACCTTC
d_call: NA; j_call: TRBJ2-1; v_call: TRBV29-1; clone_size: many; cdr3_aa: CSVAVRFGEQFF; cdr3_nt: TGCAGCGTTGCAGTCAGGTTTGGCGAGCAGTTCTTC
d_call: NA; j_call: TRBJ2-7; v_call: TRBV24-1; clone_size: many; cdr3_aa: CATSDYNSPYEQYF; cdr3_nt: TGTGCCACCAGTGATTATAATAGCCCCTACGAGCAGTACTTC
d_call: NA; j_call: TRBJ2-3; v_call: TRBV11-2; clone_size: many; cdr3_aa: CASSLVSRGGGTQYF; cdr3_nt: TGTGCCAGCAGCTTAGTGTCCAGGGGAGGGGGTACGCAGTATTTT
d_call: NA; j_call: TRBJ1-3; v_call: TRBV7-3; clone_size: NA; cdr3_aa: CASSSNRPDPSGNTIYF; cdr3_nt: TGTGCCAGCAGCTCTAACCGCCCCGACCCATCTGGAAACACCATATATTTT
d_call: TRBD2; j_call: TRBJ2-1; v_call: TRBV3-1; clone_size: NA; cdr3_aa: CASRPGTSGRLDEQFF; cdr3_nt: TGTGCCAGCAGACCCGGGACTAGCGGGAGGTTGGATGAGCAGTTCTTC
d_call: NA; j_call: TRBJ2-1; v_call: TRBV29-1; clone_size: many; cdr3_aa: CSVDSGLVPYNEQFF; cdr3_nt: TGCAGCGTTGACAGTGGGCTAGTCCCTTACAATGAGCAGTTCTTC
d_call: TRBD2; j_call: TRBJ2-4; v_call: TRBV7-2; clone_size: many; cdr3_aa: CASSLEGTSGSMTKNIQYF; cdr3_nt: TGTGCCAGCAGCTTAGAGGGGACTAGCGGGAGTATGACCAAAAACATTCAGTACTTC
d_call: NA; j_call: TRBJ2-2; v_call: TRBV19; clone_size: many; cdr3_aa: CASSIHPGLVLNTGELFF; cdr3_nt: TGTGCCAGTAGTATTCATCCGGGACTCGTTCTGAACACCGGGGAGCTGTTTTTT
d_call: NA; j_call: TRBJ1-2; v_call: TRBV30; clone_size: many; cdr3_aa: CAWSPEPLYGYTF; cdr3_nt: TGTGCCTGGAGCCCTGAGCCCCTGTATGGCTACACCTTC
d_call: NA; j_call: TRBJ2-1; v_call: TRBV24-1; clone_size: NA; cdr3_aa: CAASDYYNEQFF; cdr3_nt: TGTGCCGCCAGTGACTATTACAATGAGCAGTTCTTC
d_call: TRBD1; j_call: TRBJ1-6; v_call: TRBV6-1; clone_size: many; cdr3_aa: CASSERTGGSSPLHF; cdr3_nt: TGTGCCAGCAGTGAGCGCACAGGGGGGAGCTCACCCCTCCACTTT
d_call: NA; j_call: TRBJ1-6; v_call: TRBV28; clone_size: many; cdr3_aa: CASSFIGPPLHF; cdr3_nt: TGTGCCAGCAGTTTTATCGGACCACCCCTCCACTTT
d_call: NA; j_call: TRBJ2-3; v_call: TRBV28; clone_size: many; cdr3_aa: CASSRSGPGTDTQYF; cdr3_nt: TGTGCCAGCAGCCGGAGCGGGCCTGGGACAGATACGCAGTATTTT
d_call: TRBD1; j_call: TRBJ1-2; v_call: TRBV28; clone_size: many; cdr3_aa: CASSLWQGAYTF; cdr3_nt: TGTGCCAGCAGTTTATGGCAGGGGGCATACACCTTC
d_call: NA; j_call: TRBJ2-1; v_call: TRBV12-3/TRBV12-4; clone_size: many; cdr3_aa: CASSSPKETALTQQFF; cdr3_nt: TGTGCCAGCAGTTCACCTAAAGAGACAGCGCTAACGCAACAGTTCTTC
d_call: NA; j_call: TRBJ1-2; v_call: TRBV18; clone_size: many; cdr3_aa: CASSPDSLPFNGYTF; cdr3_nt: TGTGCCAGCTCACCGGACAGTCTTCCTTTCAATGGCTACACCTTC
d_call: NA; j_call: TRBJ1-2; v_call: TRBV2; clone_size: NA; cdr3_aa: CASSDGQGGYGYTF; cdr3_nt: TGTGCCAGCAGTGACGGTCAGGGCGGTTATGGCTACACCTTC
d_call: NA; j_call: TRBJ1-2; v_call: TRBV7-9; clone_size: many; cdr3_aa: CASSSTGFEAWSYTF; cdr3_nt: TGTGCCAGCAGCTCGACAGGTTTCGAGGCTTGGAGCTACACCTTC
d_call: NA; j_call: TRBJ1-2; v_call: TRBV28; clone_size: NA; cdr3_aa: CASSLRGFGYTF; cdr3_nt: TGTGCCAGCAGTTTAAGGGGTTTTGGCTACACCTTC
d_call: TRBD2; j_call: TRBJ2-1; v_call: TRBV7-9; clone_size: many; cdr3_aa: CASMGLAGDEQFF; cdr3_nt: TGTGCCAGCATGGGGCTAGCGGGAGATGAGCAGTTCTTC
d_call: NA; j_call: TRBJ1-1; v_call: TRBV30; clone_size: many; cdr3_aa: CAWSVMREAFF; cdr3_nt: TGTGCCTGGAGTGTAATGCGTGAAGCTTTCTTT
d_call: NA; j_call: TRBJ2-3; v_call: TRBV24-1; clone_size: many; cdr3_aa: CATSDPPGGRANTDTQYF; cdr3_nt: TGTGCCACCAGTGACCCTCCTGGTGGACGAGCAAACACAGATACGCAGTATTTT
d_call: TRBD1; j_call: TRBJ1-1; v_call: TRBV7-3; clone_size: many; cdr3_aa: CASSLQGGSTEAFF; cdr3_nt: TGTGCCAGCAGCTTACAGGGGGGGAGCACTGAAGCTTTCTTT
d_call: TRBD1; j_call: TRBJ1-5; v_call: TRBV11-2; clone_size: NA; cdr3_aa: CASSTDRDKGSNQPQHF; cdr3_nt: TGTGCCAGCAGCACGGACAGGGACAAGGGGAGCAATCAGCCCCAGCATTTT
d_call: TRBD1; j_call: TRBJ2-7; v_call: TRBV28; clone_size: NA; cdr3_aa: CASSHLRGTGREEQYF; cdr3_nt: TGTGCCAGCAGTCATTTAAGAGGGACAGGGAGGGAAGAGCAGTACTTC
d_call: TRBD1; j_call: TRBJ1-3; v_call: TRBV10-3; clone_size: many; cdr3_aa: CAISGDSGNSGNTIYF; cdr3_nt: TGTGCCATCAGTGGGGACAGCGGAAACTCTGGAAACACCATATATTTT
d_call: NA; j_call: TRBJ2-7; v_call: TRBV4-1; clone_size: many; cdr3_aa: CASSQDPDATYEQYF; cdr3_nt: TGCGCCAGCAGCCAAGATCCCGACGCCACCTACGAGCAGTACTTC
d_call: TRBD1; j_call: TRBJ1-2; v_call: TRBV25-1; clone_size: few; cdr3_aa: CASSEADRGSYGYTF; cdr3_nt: TGTGCCAGCAGTGAGGCGGACAGGGGAAGTTATGGCTACACCTTC
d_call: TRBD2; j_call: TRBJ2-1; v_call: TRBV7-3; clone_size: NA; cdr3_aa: CASSTQREAEQFF; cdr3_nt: TGTGCCAGCAGCACCCAGCGGGAGGCTGAGCAGTTCTTC
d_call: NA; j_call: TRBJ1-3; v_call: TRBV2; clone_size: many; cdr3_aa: CASSARLALRGDTIYF; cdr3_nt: TGTGCCAGCAGTGCGAGGCTTGCCCTGCGGGGTGACACCATATATTTT
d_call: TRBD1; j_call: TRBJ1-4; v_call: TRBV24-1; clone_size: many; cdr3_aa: CATSDTRQGREKLFF; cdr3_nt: TGTGCCACCAGTGATACCCGACAGGGCCGCGAAAAACTGTTTTTT
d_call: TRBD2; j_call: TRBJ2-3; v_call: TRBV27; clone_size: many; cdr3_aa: CASSQTRLAGGPTDTQYF; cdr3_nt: TGTGCCAGCAGCCAAACTCGACTAGCGGGAGGGCCAACAGATACGCAGTATTTT
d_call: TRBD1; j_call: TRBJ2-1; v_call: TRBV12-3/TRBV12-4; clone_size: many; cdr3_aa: CASSPQGTNEQFF; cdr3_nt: TGTGCCAGCAGCCCACAGGGGACCAATGAGCAGTTCTTC
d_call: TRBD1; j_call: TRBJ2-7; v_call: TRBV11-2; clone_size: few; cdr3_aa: CASSMGTGRTYEQYF; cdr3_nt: TGTGCCAGCAGCATGGGGACAGGTCGAACCTACGAGCAGTACTTC